These 20 T cell receptor beta chains originate from one sample sequenced in a study of cytomegalovirus exposure and HLA in healthy donors. The PCR contained 60 Vbeta and 13 Jbeta primers. Here immunoSEQ multiplex PCR was the method, and the copy in TCRdb shows in-frame clones only, minus some. The table shows under 120,000 clones, with 74% occurring only once. Specimen: PBMCs. These TCRs come from a man in his forties or fifties in good health and CMV-seropositive.

This clone occurred once. The rearrangement uses TRBV5-1 and TRBJ1-3; no firm D call. In germline, CDR1 is SGHRS, CDR2 YFSETQ. Deletions cut 5 bases from V and 0 bases from J, with 12 bases between. CDR3 length equals 15 residues. This CDR3 is CASSSSGNSGNTIYF. CDR3 bases: TGCGCCAGCAGTTCGAGCGGGAACTCTGGAAACACCATATATTTT.

V and J are TRBV6-6 and TRBJ1-2; D is uncertain. The CDR3 spans 13 residues. Germline lookup yields CDR1 MNHNY and CDR2 SVGAGI (reference sequence). V lost 5 bases and J lost 0, with 7 bases in between. The chain's CDR3 is CASSRTANYGYTF. CDR3 DNA: TGTGCCAGCAGTCGGACTGCTAACTATGGCTACACCTTC.

This clone came up a few times. The chain carries TRBV18 and TRBJ2-6; 13 nucleotides align to TRBD2. The CDR3 is 18 residues long. The V segment lost 3 bases and the J segment 3 bases; nucleotides outside the gene matches: 5. Germline CDR1 KGHSH, CDR2 LQKENI. CDR3 in amino acids: CASSPPGLAGFGANVLTF. DNA of the CDR3: TGTGCCAGCTCACCCCCGGGACTAGCGGGATTTGGGGCCAACGTCCTGACTTTC.

V usage is TRBV9 and J usage is TRBJ2-2, with 7 bases aligning to TRBD1. The V and J ends lost 3 bases and 4 bases, in that order; junction bases with no gene match: 24. CDR1 SGDLS and CDR2 YYNGEE come from the germline V gene. CDR3 length equals 21 residues. CDR3 in DNA: TGTGCCAGCAGCGCCCCCGGCGCAACTGGGACAGACGTATTCGGCACCGGGGAGCTGTTTTTT. Amino acids: CASSAPGATGTDVFGTGELFF.

J is TRBJ1-2 and V is TRBV5-4, with 11 bases aligning to TRBD1. The CDR3 consists of 15 residues. Unmatched junction bases numbered 3, after V lost 3 bases and J lost 2 bases. CDR1 SGHNT and CDR2 YYREEE come from the germline V gene (reference sequence). Here the CDR3 DNA reads TGTGCCAGCAGCTCCAGGGACAGGGGGAACTATGGCTACACCTTC. Amino acid sequence: CASSSRDRGNYGYTF.

The V gene is TRBV1, the J gene TRBJ2-7; the table's D gene call, TRBD1, was not cross checked with the DNA. TRBV1 is annotated as a pseudogene. The length of the CDR3 is 15 residues. CDR3 sequence: CTSSSLGTGLYEQYF. CDR3 sequence (DNA): TGCACCAGCAGCTCTTTAGGGACAGGGCTCTACGAGCAGTACTTC.

The rearrangement links TRBV19 to TRBJ1-2; 9 positions agree with TRBD1. Per the germline V gene, CDR1 is LNHDA and CDR2 is SQIVND (reference sequence). The CDR3 is 14 amino acids. J lost 3 bases, V lost 4 bases, and 3 bases had no gene match. In DNA, the CDR3 is TGTGCCAGTAGTACGGGACAGGGCTACTATGGCTACACCTTC. Its translation is CASSTGQGYYGYTF.

Only a few counts were recorded for this clone. This rearrangement joins TRBV5-1 to TRBJ1-2; a possible D gene is TRBD1 (6 bases). The CDR3 is 15 residues long. CDR1 and CDR2 (germline): SGHRS, YFSETQ. V dropped 4 bases and J dropped 6 bases, with 19 bases sitting between them. CDR3 region: CASSTGGQGPDGYTF. CDR3 bases: TGCGCCAGCAGCACGGGGGGGCAGGGACCGGATGGCTACACCTTC.

This chain connects TRBV7-9 to TRBJ2-5; 7 bases map to TRBD1. The CDR3 extends over 14 amino acids. From germline, CDR1 is SEHNR and CDR2 FQNEAQ (reference sequence). V was clipped by 1 base and J by 5 bases; unmatched bases: 4. CDR3 sequence (DNA): TGTGCCAGCAGCTTAGGAGGGGGCCGGGAGACCCAGTACTTC. The encoded protein is CASSLGGGRETQYF.

This chain uses TRBV7-3 with TRBJ1-1, with D perhaps matching TRBD1 (5 bases). V lost 2 bases to trimming and J lost 3 bases, with 10 bases between them. Germline CDR1 reads SGHTA; CDR2 reads FQGTGA. The CDR3 contains 14 residues. Here the CDR3 DNA reads TGTGCCAGCAGCTTACGTCCAGGGTACACTGAAGCTTTCTTT. Translating gives CASSLRPGYTEAFF.

This sequence joins TRBV4-1 and TRBJ2-7; D remains ambiguous. The CDR3 is made up of 16 amino acids. CDR1 MGHRA and CDR2 YSYEKL come from the germline V gene. The V and J ends lost 3 bases and 1 base respectively, with 16 bases between them. Here the CDR3 DNA reads TGCGCCAGCAGCCACCGACTTGGCCCAAGATCCTACGAGCAGTACTTC. Encoded protein: CASSHRLGPRSYEQYF.

This chain links TRBV10-2 with TRBJ1-1, with 10 bases matching TRBD1. The V and J ends lost 6 bases and 3 bases, in that order; junction bases with no gene match: 13. The length of the CDR3 is 17 residues. Germline CDR1 and CDR2: WSHSY and SAAADI. CDR3 sequence (DNA): TGCGCCAGCAGGCTGACAGGGGGCGCGGGTGAGGACACTGAAGCTTTCTTT. Translating gives CASRLTGGAGEDTEAFF.

The rearrangement uses TRBV5-4 and TRBJ1-2; 10 positions match TRBD1. The germline V gene has CDR1 SGHNT and CDR2 YYREEE (reference sequence). Germline trimming cut 4 bases from V and 8 bases from J; bases unmatched to any gene: 8. This CDR3 region has 14 residues. The CDR3 DNA sequence: TGTGCCAGCAGCCGAGACAGGGGGCTAGAGGGCTACACCTTC. Protein: CASSRDRGLEGYTF. The whole variable domain, remainder taken from reference TRBV5-4 and TRBJ1-2, is ETGVTQSPTHLIKTRGQQVTLRCSSQSGHNTVSWYQQALGQGPQFIFQYYREEENGRGNFPPRFSGLQFPNYSSELNVNALELDDSALYLCASSRDRGLEGYTFGSGTRLTVV.

The chain joins TRBV4-1 to TRBJ2-1; D gene uncertain. The length of the CDR3 is 17 residues. The V end was cut by 1 base, the J end by 2 bases, with 15 bases between. Germline V gene lookup returns CDR1 MGHRA and CDR2 YSYEKL. CDR3 region: CASSQVLGSATYNEQFF. The CDR3 DNA is TGCGCCAGCAGCCAAGTTCTAGGATCAGCAACCTACAATGAGCAGTTCTTC.

The chain is built from TRBV19 and TRBJ2-3; D remains ambiguous. There are 16 residues in the CDR3. V gave up 3 bases and J gave up 0 bases, with 13 bases separating them. CDR1 and CDR2 (germline): LNHDA, SQIVND (reference sequence). CDR3 in amino acids: CASSMYGDSSTDTQYF. In DNA form, the CDR3 reads TGTGCCAGTAGTATGTACGGTGATTCTAGCACAGATACGCAGTATTTT.

V gene TRBV4-1 combines with J gene TRBJ2-7; 8 positions match TRBD2. The CDR3 runs to 17 residues. CDR1 is MGHRA, CDR2 YSYEKL, per germline. After removal of 4 bases from V and 1 base from J, the junction contained 12 bases not matched to a gene. The CDR3 DNA reads TGCGCCAGCAGCCGCTCGGGAGGGCCCCAGGGGTCCTACGAGCAGTACTTC. Translating it yields CASSRSGGPQGSYEQYF.

The chain has TRBV27 and TRBJ2-7; TRBD1 matches at 7 bases. The CDR3 is 15 residues long. V shed 0 bases and J 3 bases; nucleotides not matched to a gene: 5. Germline CDR1 and CDR2: MNHEY and SMNVEV (reference sequence). As DNA, the CDR3 is TGTGCCAGCAGTTTATCGGGGGACAGCCACTACGAGCAGTACTTC. Translation: CASSLSGDSHYEQYF.

This sequence joins TRBV6-1 and TRBJ1-5; D is possibly TRBD1 (6 bases). The CDR3 sequence is 14 residues long. The germline V and J ends were trimmed by 4 bases and 5 bases, with 12 bases remaining between them. The V gene's germline CDR1 is MNHNS and CDR2 SASEGT. This chain's CDR3 is CASSASTGYQPQHF. The CDR3 DNA sequence: TGTGCCAGCAGTGCTTCTACAGGGTATCAGCCCCAGCATTTT.

This chain connects TRBV2 to TRBJ1-2, with 7 nucleotides matching TRBD1. The germline gives CDR1 SNHLY, CDR2 FYNNEI. The V and J ends lost 0 bases and 4 bases, in that order; junction bases with no gene match: 5. The CDR3 length is 15 residues. In DNA, the CDR3 is TGTGCCAGCAGTGAAGCGAAGGGGACAGTCTATGGCTACACCTTC. Translation: CASSEAKGTVYGYTF. Combining the CDR3 with reference TRBV2 and TRBJ1-2 gives the whole variable domain EPEVTQTPSHQVTQMGQEVILRCVPISNHLYFYWYRQILGQKVEFLVSFYNNEISEKSEIFDDQFSVERPDGSNFTLKIRSTKLEDSAMYFCASSEAKGTVYGYTFGSGTRLTVV.

This clone was observed a few times. The V gene is TRBV27, the J gene TRBJ1-4; 7 bases are shared with TRBD1. This CDR3 spans 14 amino acids. Germline values: CDR1 MNHEY, CDR2 SMNVEV (reference sequence). The V gene end was trimmed by 4 bases and the J gene end by 8 bases; junction bases not matched to a gene: 7. Written as DNA, the CDR3 is TGTGCCAGCAGTTCTAGGGGGCTTGGGGAAAAACTGTTTTTT. Translated: CASSSRGLGEKLFF.